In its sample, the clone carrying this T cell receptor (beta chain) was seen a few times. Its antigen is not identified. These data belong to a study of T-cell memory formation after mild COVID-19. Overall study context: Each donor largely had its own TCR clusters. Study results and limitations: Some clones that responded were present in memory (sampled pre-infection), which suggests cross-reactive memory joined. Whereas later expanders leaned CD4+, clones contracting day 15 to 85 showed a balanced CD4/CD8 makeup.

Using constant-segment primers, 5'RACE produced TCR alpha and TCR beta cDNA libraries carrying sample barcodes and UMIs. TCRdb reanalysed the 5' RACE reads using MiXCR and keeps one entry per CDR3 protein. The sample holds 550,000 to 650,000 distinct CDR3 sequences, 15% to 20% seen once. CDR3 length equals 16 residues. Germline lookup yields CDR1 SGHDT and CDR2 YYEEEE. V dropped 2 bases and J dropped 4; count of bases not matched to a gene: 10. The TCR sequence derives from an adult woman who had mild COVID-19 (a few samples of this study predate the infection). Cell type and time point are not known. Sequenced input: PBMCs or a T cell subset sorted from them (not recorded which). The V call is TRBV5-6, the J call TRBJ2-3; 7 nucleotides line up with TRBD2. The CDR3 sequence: CASSLLTSDAADTQYF. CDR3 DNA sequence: TGTGCCAGCAGCTTACTAACTAGCGATGCGGCAGATACGCAGTATTTT.